Following are 28 T cell receptor beta chains from one sample sequenced in a study of blood T cell repertoires in COVID-19. Method: immunoSEQ multiplex PCR; TCRdb's copy keeps in-frame clones and lacks some. Among about 160,000 clones listed, around 92% were seen once. The sample comprised peripheral blood. These receptors were obtained from a man younger than 40 with COVID-19, enrolled during active disease.

The V and J genes are TRBV4-2 and TRBJ2-7, with D possibly TRBD1 on 5 matching bases. The germline V gene encodes CDR1 LGHNA and CDR2 YNFKEQ. CDR3 length: 13 residues. The V end lost 0 bases, the J end lost 4 bases, and 7 bases lay between the germline ends. For the CDR3, the DNA is TGTGCCAGCAGCCAAGAAAGGGGATACGAGCAGTACTTC. Residues: CASSQERGYEQYF.

The rearrangement uses TRBV18 and TRBJ2-2; 12 bases align to TRBD1. The CDR3 consists of 15 residues. V was clipped by 3 bases and J by 7 bases; unmatched bases: 3. CDR1 and CDR2 from the germline V gene are KGHSH and LQKENI. CDR3: CASSPGTGGVGELFF. CDR3 DNA: TGTGCCAGCTCACCTGGGACAGGGGGCGTCGGGGAGCTGTTTTTT.

J is TRBJ2-5 and V is TRBV6-2 or TRBV6-3; 11 nucleotides align to TRBD1. CDR3 size: 17 residues. CDR1 and CDR2 from the germline V gene are MNHEY and SVGEGT. V lost 6 bases, J lost 4 bases, and 13 bases stayed unmatched. The CDR3 sequence is CASSWTGGTKVGETQYF. In DNA form, the CDR3 reads TGTGCCAGCAGCTGGACAGGGGGCACGAAAGTTGGAGAGACCCAGTACTTC.

V gene TRBV29-1 combines with J gene TRBJ1-5; no reliable D call. The CDR3 totals 13 residues. Trimming stripped 3 bases from V and 6 bases from J, with 12 bases between. CDR1 is SQVTM, CDR2 ANQGSEA, per germline. This CDR3 reads CSVEFAAGQPQHF. The CDR3 coding sequence is TGCAGCGTTGAGTTTGCTGCGGGTCAGCCCCAGCATTTT.

This clone came up a few times. This chain connects TRBV4-3 to TRBJ2-1; 11 bases line up with TRBD2. The V and J ends lost 5 bases and 5 bases, in that order; junction bases with no gene match: 5. The CDR3 covers 15 residues. Per germline, CDR1 LGHNA and CDR2 YSLEER. CDR3 coding DNA: TGCGCCAGCAGCTCGGGACTAGCGGTCAACAATGAGCAGTTCTTC. Its protein product is CASSSGLAVNNEQFF.

The table lists this clone with a count of one. This chain uses TRBV4-1 with TRBJ1-2, with D possibly TRBD1 on 5 matching bases. The CDR3 spans 15 residues. CDR1 and CDR2 from the germline V gene are MGHRA and YSYEKL. Trimming left V 4 bases short and J 0 bases short, with 12 bases between. The CDR3 DNA is TGCGCCAGCAGCCCGGGGACTCCTCCTAACTATGGCTACACCTTC. Amino acid sequence: CASSPGTPPNYGYTF.

V usage is TRBV9 and J usage is TRBJ2-5; D is perhaps TRBD1 (5 bases). Germline values: CDR1 SGDLS, CDR2 YYNGEE. There are 13 residues in the CDR3. V was shortened by 3 bases and J by 4 bases, with 10 bases between the two germline ends. As DNA, the CDR3 is TGTGCCAGCAGCGCCGACAGCCGAGAGACCCAGTACTTC. Translation: CASSADSRETQYF.

The V and J genes are TRBV5-5 and TRBJ1-5; D remains unclear. In germline, CDR1 is SGHKS, CDR2 YYEKEE (reference sequence). This CDR3 comprises 16 residues. V shed 0 bases and J shed 0 bases, with 10 bases lying between them. This CDR3 is CASSLERQISNQPQHF. The CDR3 nucleotides are TGTGCCAGCAGCTTGGAACGACAAATTAGCAATCAGCCCCAGCATTTT.

CDR3 sequence reads: CASSHPPGQGEGYTF. The DNA for the CDR3 is TGTGCCAGCAGTCACCCTCCGGGACAGGGGGAAGGCTACACCTTC. The V and J genes are TRBV28 and TRBJ1-2; 11 bases match TRBD1. This CDR3 has 15 amino acids. V dropped 5 bases and J dropped 8; count of bases not matched to a gene: 10. Germline CDR1 and CDR2: MDHEN and SYDVKM.

The chain employs TRBV6-2 or TRBV6-3 and TRBJ1-2; a weak D match, TRBD1 (5 bases). The V and J ends lost 8 bases and 6 bases respectively, with 16 bases between them. This CDR3 comprises 13 residues. Germline CDR1 is MNHEY and CDR2 is SVGEGT. Here the CDR3 DNA reads TGTGCCAGCGGCCAAGGCGGAGGGGATGGCTACACCTTC. The encoded protein is CASGQGGGDGYTF.

The CDR3 DNA reads TGTGCCAGCAGCCAAGATCTGACAGGGGGCACTGAAGCTTTCTTT. It specifies CASSQDLTGGTEAFF. The chain joins TRBV3-1 (or the pseudogene TRBV3-2) to TRBJ1-1, with 9 positions matching TRBD1. The CDR3 loop spans 15 amino acids. J was trimmed by 4 bases and V by 0 bases; bases with no gene match: 3. Germline-derived CDR1 and CDR2 are LGHDT and YNNKEL (reference sequence).

The CDR3 here is CASSLGYRVNQPQHF. The CDR3 nucleotides read TGTGCCAGCAGCTTGGGTTACAGGGTCAATCAGCCCCAGCATTTT. The rearrangement links TRBV5-5 to TRBJ1-5; D is possibly TRBD1 (6 bases). CDR3 length equals 15 residues. Between the trimmed V and J ends, which lost 0 bases and 3 bases, there was a span of 10 bases. Per germline, CDR1 SGHKS and CDR2 YYEKEE (reference sequence). Looking up the rest from reference TRBV5-5 and TRBJ1-5 gives the full variable domain: DAGVTQSPTHLIKTRGQQVTLRCSPISGHKSVSWYQQVLGQGPQFIFQYYEKEERGRGNFPDRFSARQFPNYSSELNVNALLLGDSALYLCASSLGYRVNQPQHFGDGTRLSIL.

The rearrangement joins TRBV6-5 to TRBJ2-7; perhaps TRBD2 as D (6 bases). CDR3 length: 12 residues. Germline V gives CDR1 MNHEY, CDR2 SVGAGI. The germline V and J ends were trimmed by 6 bases and 7 bases, with 13 bases remaining between them. The CDR3 DNA follows: TGTGCCAGCAGCCGGGAGACGGGGGAGCAGTACTTC. Translation gives CASSRETGEQYF.

The chain combines TRBV18 with TRBJ1-1; a weak D match, TRBD1 (6 bases). V lost 4 bases to trimming and J lost 0 bases, with 12 bases between them. CDR3 size: 15 residues. CDR1 and CDR2 from the germline V gene are KGHSH and LQKENI. In nucleotides, the CDR3 is TGTGCCAGCTCACAAATACAGGGTATGAACACTGAAGCTTTCTTT. It codes for CASSQIQGMNTEAFF.

V is TRBV27 and J is TRBJ2-1; 9 positions match TRBD1. J gave up 6 bases and V 6 bases, and 9 bases lay outside the gene matches. This CDR3 is built from 15 residues. Germline loops: CDR1 MNHEY, CDR2 SMNVEV (reference sequence). CDR3 loop: CASRVRGQGSNEQFF. CDR3 in DNA: TGTGCCAGCAGGGTACGCGGACAGGGGAGCAATGAGCAGTTCTTC.

V gene TRBV10-3 combines with J gene TRBJ2-6; D might be TRBD1 (5 bases). The CDR3 runs 15 residues. Germline loops: CDR1 ENHRY, CDR2 SYGVKD. The V end lost 4 bases, the J end lost 2 bases, and 9 bases lay between the germline ends. The CDR3 DNA sequence: TGTGCCATCAGTGGGCCAGGGACTGGGGCCAACGTCCTGACTTTC. This encodes CAISGPGTGANVLTF.

This chain connects TRBV19 to TRBJ2-1; 9 nucleotides line up with TRBD1. Germline V CDR1 and CDR2: LNHDA, SQIVND (reference sequence). This CDR3 has 13 amino acids. Trimming took 9 bases from V and 4 from J; bases not matched to a gene: 4. Here the CDR3 reads CASGQGLYNEQFF. In DNA form, the CDR3 reads TGTGCCAGCGGACAGGGGCTATACAATGAGCAGTTCTTC. The full variable domain, in which reference TRBV19 and TRBJ2-1 provide the parts outside the CDR3, is DGGITQSPKYLFRKEGQNVTLSCEQNLNHDAMYWYRQDPGQGLRLIYYSQIVNDFQKGDIAEGYSVSREKKESFPLTVTSAQKNPTAFYLCASGQGLYNEQFFGPGTRLTVL.

The chain couples TRBV11-2 to TRBJ2-3, with 8 positions matching TRBD2. Germline-derived CDR1 and CDR2 are SGHAT and FQNNGV. J was trimmed by 0 bases and V by 0 bases; bases with no gene match: 5. This CDR3 comprises 17 residues. For the CDR3, the DNA is TGTGCCAGCAGCTTAGATCTCGGGGGGGGTAGCACAGATACGCAGTATTTT. The encoded protein is CASSLDLGGGSTDTQYF. Full variable domain (outside the CDR3, taken from reference TRBV11-2 and TRBJ2-3): EAGVAQSPRYKIIEKRQSVAFWCNPISGHATLYWYQQILGQGPKLLIQFQNNGVVDDSQLPKDRFSAERLKGVDSTLKIQPAKLEDSAVYLCASSLDLGGGSTDTQYFGPGTRLTVL.

The chain uses TRBV6-5 and TRBJ1-1, with D uncertain. Germline V gene data show CDR1 as MNHEY and CDR2 as SVGAGI. This CDR3 is 15 amino acids long. With 6 bases removed from V and 4 bases from J, the gap between germline ends came to 18 bases. The CDR3 nucleotides are TGTGCCAGCAGCCATACCCGAGGGAGATTCACTGAAGCTTTCTTT. Translating gives CASSHTRGRFTEAFF.

This clone was observed a few times. This chain uses TRBV7-9 with TRBJ1-6, with a tentative D call TRBD1 (5 bases). The CDR3 sequence is 12 residues long. V lost 6 bases to trimming and J lost 10 bases, with 10 bases between them. Per the germline V gene, CDR1 is SEHNR and CDR2 is FQNEAQ (reference sequence). In DNA form, the CDR3 reads TGTGCCAGCAGTCAGGGTCAGTCACCCCTCCACTTT. Its protein product is CASSQGQSPLHF.

The genes are TRBV10-3 and TRBJ1-1; 9 bases fit TRBD1. Germline V CDR1 and CDR2: ENHRY, SYGVKD. The CDR3 is made up of 14 amino acids. V lost 5 bases and J lost 7; bases outside the gene matches: 8. CDR3 region: CAISPGQGKNEAFF. As DNA, the CDR3 is TGTGCCATCAGTCCGGGACAGGGAAAGAATGAAGCTTTCTTT.

The chain has TRBV5-1 and TRBJ2-5, with 7 bases matching TRBD1. The V gene end was trimmed by 0 bases and the J gene end by 1 base; junction bases not matched to a gene: 3. Per the germline V gene, CDR1 is SGHRS and CDR2 is YFSETQ. This CDR3 comprises 15 residues. The CDR3 reads CASSLDRGIQETQYF. The CDR3 DNA follows: TGCGCCAGCAGCTTGGACAGGGGAATCCAAGAGACCCAGTACTTC.

This chain connects TRBV27 to TRBJ2-2; 8 nucleotides align to TRBD1. This CDR3 contains 20 residues. Germline CDR1 MNHEY, CDR2 SMNVEV (reference sequence). J gave up 2 bases and V 5 bases, and 19 bases lay outside the gene matches. The CDR3 reads CASSPLLYQATGVNTGELFF. The CDR3 DNA follows: TGTGCCAGCAGTCCCCTGTTGTATCAGGCGACAGGGGTAAACACCGGGGAGCTGTTTTTT.

This clone was seen only once. CDR3 loop: CASSFSDTEAFF. CDR3 DNA: TGTGCCAGCAGTTTTTCTGACACTGAAGCTTTCTTT. J is TRBJ1-1 and V is TRBV28; no reliable D call. The germline V gene encodes CDR1 MDHEN and CDR2 SYDVKM. This CDR3 is built from 12 residues. Trimming cost V 3 bases and J 3 bases, with 5 bases left between them.

The J gene is TRBJ2-5, the V gene TRBV7-9, with TRBD2 matching 14 bases. V gave up 5 bases and J gave up 4 bases; unmatched junction bases: 9. CDR3 length: 17 residues. Germline loops: CDR1 SEHNR, CDR2 FQNEAQ (reference sequence). The CDR3: CASSRGTSGSLAETQYF. In DNA form, the CDR3 reads TGTGCCAGCAGCCGCGGGACTAGCGGGAGTCTGGCAGAGACCCAGTACTTC.

The V and J genes are TRBV4-3 and TRBJ2-7; weak D call: TRBD2 (7 bases). This CDR3 has 15 residues. Germline V gene sequence: CDR1 LGHNA, CDR2 YSLEER. Deletions cut 4 bases from V and 5 bases from J, with 18 bases between. The CDR3 is CASSRLAGAGDEQYF. DNA of the CDR3: TGCGCCAGCAGCCGTCTCGCAGGGGCGGGGGACGAGCAGTACTTC.

The chain uses TRBV7-3 and TRBJ1-1; possible D gene TRBD1, 5 bases. Germline V gene sequence: CDR1 SGHTA, CDR2 FQGTGA. The CDR3 consists of 14 residues. The ends were cut back, 5 bases at V and 0 bases at J, with 10 bases in the middle. The CDR3 reads CASSLGGVNTEAFF. The CDR3 bases are TGTGCCAGCAGCCTTGGGGGGGTGAACACTGAAGCTTTCTTT.

This sequence joins TRBV5-8 and TRBJ1-5, with D perhaps matching TRBD1 (6 bases). This CDR3 has 16 amino acids. Trimming pared 0 bases from V and 3 bases from J, leaving 13 bases between. The V gene's germline CDR1 is SGHTS and CDR2 YDEGEE. CDR3 in amino acids: CASSLGGHLPNQPQHF. As DNA, the CDR3 is TGTGCCAGCAGCTTGGGGGGACACCTGCCCAATCAGCCCCAGCATTTT. The complete variable domain, with remaining parts taken from reference TRBV5-8 and TRBJ1-5, reads EAGVTQSPTHLIKTRGQQATLRCSPISGHTSVYWYQQALGLGLQFLLWYDEGEERNRGNFPPRFSGRQFPNYSSELNVNALELEDSALYLCASSLGGHLPNQPQHFGDGTRLSIL.